In its sample, the clone carrying this TCR beta chain was seen many times. The antigen is undetermined. By flow cytometry, patients selected for sequencing had shown an expansion of CD8+CD57+ cells. All patients had severe acquired aplastic anemia. There was no therapy given to any patient before the blood sampling took place. Genomic DNA served as template for TCR beta VDJ and CDR3 profiling. TCRdb re-called the reads with MiXCR, one entry per CDR3 protein. The sample shows some 170,000 distinct CDR3 sequences, around half of them seen only once. This sample is drawn from a study of CD8+CD57+ T cells in acquired aplastic anemia. Whole-study context: When averaged, DNA from sorted CD4+ and CD8+ cells came to around 3.1 ug.

Trimming removed 1 base from V and 7 bases from J, with 11 bases in between. Germline V gene sequence: CDR1 LNHDA, CDR2 SQIVND (reference sequence). The length of the CDR3 is 15 residues. Overall study findings and caveats: Patients and controls turned out to have roughly 29 CD8+ CDR3 sequences in common.

Sequenced input: sorted CD4+, CD8+, or CD8+CD57+ T cells (not recorded which) from PBMCs. The chain joins TRBV19 to TRBJ1-6; D remains unclear. The TCR was taken from a human donor with aplastic anemia. The CDR3 spells CASSIAGPGNSPLHF. DNA of the CDR3: TGTGCCAGTAGTATAGCGGGCCCGGGGAATTCACCCCTCCACTTT.